This section outlines one T cell receptor beta chain sequence together with its context. J lost 5 bases, V lost 0 bases, and 12 bases had no gene match. The CDR3 is 17 residues long. CDR1 is ENHRY, CDR2 SYGVKD, per germline. These data are taken from a study of blood T cell repertoires in COVID-19. Original analysis: Using reference gene primer amplification, nucleated cell counts were estimated. Some clones are missing from TCRdb's copy, which holds only in-frame ones; the method was immunoSEQ multiplex PCR. V, J and clone size were drawn from that table, and D and trimming were deduced from the DNA. The data show around 79,000 clones, 88% seen once.

This chain joins TRBV10-3 and TRBJ1-1; the match to TRBD1 covers 7 bases. Sequencing was carried out using peripheral blood. The clonotype originates from a human donor in a cohort sampled during active COVID-19. The DNA of the CDR3 is TGTGCCATCAGTGAGTCAGGAGCAGGGGGAATGGGTACTGAAGCTTTCTTT. Translating gives CAISESGAGGMGTEAFF.